The T cell receptor beta chain described here comes from a study of shared clonotypes between healthy human individuals. Positive CCR7 selection of CD45RO-negative cells yielded the naive CD8 cells, and terminally differentiated effector memory CD45RA+ cells were excluded. Study outcomes and limitations: Richness estimates generally favored naive over memory subsets.

Comments on this clone: Its antigen is unknown. The sample has other DNA sequences that encode this CDR3 too.

The method was immunoSEQ multiplex PCR; TCRdb's version includes in-frame clones alone and lacks a portion of them. The table lists roughly 2,000,000 clones, about 94% of them singletons, with around 1% in the top ten. Germline V gene lookup returns CDR1 SGDLS and CDR2 YYNGEE. V was clipped by 0 bases and J by 3 bases; unmatched bases: 4. The CDR3 totals 15 residues. Material: naive CD8+ T cells sorted from blood. This TCR was sampled from a man aged 18 to 29 in good health. The J gene is TRBJ2-7, the V gene TRBV9; 9 bases agree with TRBD2. The CDR3 loop is CASSVAAGGSYEQYF. CDR3 bases: TGTGCCAGCAGCGTAGCGGCGGGAGGGAGCTACGAGCAGTACTTC.